Listed below are T cell receptor beta chains from one sample, sequenced in a study of T cell responses to AZD1222 COVID-19 vaccine. Assay: immunoSEQ multiplex PCR; the TCRdb copy retains only in-frame clones and omits some. The sample includes approximately 130,000 clones, more than 85% of them seen just once. Sample: peripheral blood, taken on day 0 of AZD1222 vaccination. The receptors originated from an adult in good health. Each CDR3 is given with its conserved first and last residue. The D gene is left open where the match is weak. The size field is filled for only some rows; it gives once, few, many or a size class.

.,TRBJ2-4,.,TRBV10-3,TGTGCCATCAGTACTTCGATCGGAGAAAACATTCAGTACTTC,CAISTSIGENIQYF
TRBD1,TRBJ1-1,.,TRBV3-1/TRBV3-2,TGTGCCAGCAGCAAAGATGACAGGGTTGCTTTCTTT,CASSKDDRVAFF
.,TRBJ1-2,.,TRBV30,TGTGCCTGCCTTCCGGGGCCCGGCTATGGCTACACCTTC,CACLPGPGYGYTF
.,TRBJ2-3,.,TRBV29-1,TGCAGCGTCGACCCTGAAGGGACGCACACAGATACGCAGTATTTT,CSVDPEGTHTDTQYF
.,TRBJ1-3,.,TRBV2,TGTGCCAGCAGTGTGGCTGGAAACACCATATATTTT,CASSVAGNTIYF
TRBD1,TRBJ2-7,.,TRBV2,TGTGCCAGCAGTACTTCCGGGACAGGGGGCACCAGACCCAGCTCCTACGAGCAGTACTTC,CASSTSGTGGTRPSSYEQYF
TRBD1,TRBJ1-2,.,TRBV29-1,TGCAGCGTAGGACAGGGCGACTATGGCTACACCTTC,CSVGQGDYGYTF
TRBD1,TRBJ1-2,.,TRBV6-5,TGTGCCAGCAGTTCGATAACACAGGGGGTCCACTATGGCTACACCTTC,CASSSITQGVHYGYTF
.,TRBJ1-1,.,TRBV5-5,TGTGCCAGCAGCTTGGCGCAGTACACTGAAGCTTTCTTT,CASSLAQYTEAFF
.,TRBJ2-3,.,TRBV7-2,TGTGCCAGCAGCTTAGAAATCCCAGGGCCCCTCAGCACAGATACGCAGTATTTT,CASSLEIPGPLSTDTQYF
.,TRBJ1-6,.,TRBV10-1,TGCGCCAGCAGCCCGGGACCGATAAATTCACCCCTCCACTTT,CASSPGPINSPLHF
.,TRBJ2-7,.,TRBV10-3,TGTGCCATCACCGACAGTATTAACGCCTACGAGCAGTACTTC,CAITDSINAYEQYF
TRBD2,TRBJ2-3,.,TRBV6-2/TRBV6-3,TGTGCCAGCAGTTCCGGACTAGCGGGGGGCGGGTATTTT,CASSSGLAGGGYF
.,TRBJ2-5,.,TRBV7-9,TGTGCCAGCAGCCATGGAGGGGAATTGGAGTGGGGAGAGACCCAGTACTTC,CASSHGGELEWGETQYF
TRBD2,TRBJ2-5,.,TRBV7-3,TGTGCCAGCAGCTTAGTTAGCGGGGGTGGTCAAGAGACCCAGTACTTC,CASSLVSGGGQETQYF
TRBD2,TRBJ2-7,.,TRBV6-6,TGTGCCAGCAGTTACGGACTAGCGGACTACGAGCAGTACTTC,CASSYGLADYEQYF
TRBD2,TRBJ2-2,.,TRBV12-5,TGTGCTAGCTCTCCGGGGACTAGCGGGGGAAACACCGGGGAGCTGTTTTTT,CASSPGTSGGNTGELFF
.,TRBJ1-6,few,TRBV4-2,TGTGCCAGCAGCCAAGGTGGGACAAGGAATTCACCCCTCCACTTT,CASSQGGTRNSPLHF
.,TRBJ1-1,.,TRBV20-1,TGCAGGGACATGATGAACACTGAAGCTTTCTTT,CRDMMNTEAFF
.,TRBJ1-2,.,TRBV19,TGTGCCAGTAGTCGGGGGGCCGGACGAGCTAACTATGGCTACACCTTC,CASSRGAGRANYGYTF
TRBD2,TRBJ2-5,.,TRBV7-6,TGTGCCAGCAGCTTAGTGGCGGGGGGTCTTCAAGAGACCCAGTACTTC,CASSLVAGGLQETQYF
.,TRBJ1-1,.,TRBV5-1,TGCGCCAGCAGCTTGGATGGGATCCAGGGTTCTGAAGCTTTCTTT,CASSLDGIQGSEAFF
.,TRBJ2-7,.,TRBV2,TGTGCCAGCAGTGAATACCTGACAGCCTACGAGCAGTACTTC,CASSEYLTAYEQYF
TRBD1,TRBJ2-7,.,TRBV6-5,TGTGCCAGCAGTCCTGGGACAGGGGCCGAAGAGCAGTACTTC,CASSPGTGAEEQYF
TRBD1,TRBJ2-7,.,TRBV11-2,TGTGCCAGCAGCTTAGATTCGGCAGGGGGAACCTACGAGCAGTACTTC,CASSLDSAGGTYEQYF
TRBD2,TRBJ2-7,.,TRBV27,TGTGCCAGCAGTTTATCAGGGGAGGGGTCCTACGAGCAGTACTTC,CASSLSGEGSYEQYF
TRBD1,TRBJ1-2,.,TRBV4-2,TGTGCCGTCCGGGACAGGGTCAACTATGGCTACACCTTC,CAVRDRVNYGYTF
.,TRBJ1-2,.,TRBV3-1/TRBV3-2,TGTGCCAGCAGTCAGACAGGTGGGCCTAGCTATGGCTACACCTTC,CASSQTGGPSYGYTF
.,TRBJ1-5,.,TRBV6-5,TGTGCCAGCAGCCTACAGAATCAGCCCCAGCATTTT,CASSLQNQPQHF
TRBD1,TRBJ1-2,.,TRBV19,TGTGCCACCACGCGGGGGACAGGGGGGGCTAACTATGGCTACACCTTC,CATTRGTGGANYGYTF
.,TRBJ2-7,.,TRBV6-5,TGTGCCAGCATTACTGTCTCCTACGAGCAGTACTTC,CASITVSYEQYF
TRBD1,TRBJ1-2,once,TRBV6-5,TGTGCCAGCAGTCGAATCGGGACAGGGGTCTATGGCTACACCTTC,CASSRIGTGVYGYTF